This T cell receptor (beta chain) is drawn from a study of ipilimumab plus nivolumab after autologous stem cell transplantation (dated by TCRdb to 2020 to 2022). The study in broad terms: A median of roughly five ipilimumab doses and under ten nivolumab doses was received by trial patients. The DLBCL cohort included primary refractory and relapsed disease, with 18-month progression-free survival of around 88% and 27% respectively. The trial enrolled patients with high-risk diffuse large B cell lymphoma, mature T cell lymphoma, or multiple myeloma undergoing autologous transplant. Under 40 patients made up the trial's intent-to-treat population. General study outcomes and caveats: Combined checkpoint inhibition as post-transplant consolidation was concluded by the authors to appear tolerable. Per the authors, a biologic rationale for further study of the post-transplant checkpoint inhibition approach was offered by T cell receptor repertoire, regulatory T cell phenotype and gut microbiota profiles.

V was cut back by 0 bases and J by 5 bases, leaving a gap of 14 bases between them. Counted from cysteine to phenylalanine, this CDR3 has 15 amino acids. Only CDR3 DNA is held: 45 bases, read in frame from base 1. CDR1 and CDR2 are read off the germline V gene (reference sequence) as LNHNV and YYDKDF. Libraries were made using the immunoSEQ multiplex PCR assay. This immuneACCESS table, as held by TCRdb, lists in-frame sequences with V and J called but not all clones. Of the missing ones, under half trace to an unresolved V gene in checked studies; the others have no known cause. For this sample the table gives under 25,000 clones, of which around 81% were detected only once. Roughly 7.5% of the sample comes from the top ten. Worth noting for this clone: This receptor's antigen is unknown. No much larger clonotype is one base removed from it; base qualities were not supplied.

Checkpoint therapy began 14 to 28 days after autologous transplant, with ipilimumab given at 1 mg/kg intravenously on day 1 of selected weeks. Patients received nivolumab at 3 mg/kg intravenously on day 1 of weeks 1, 4, 7, 10, and every two weeks through week 26. This Phase Ib clinical trial tested ipilimumab plus nivolumab, a combined checkpoint inhibition, as consolidation after autologous stem cell transplantation. The chain links TRBV15 with TRBJ2-7; D gene: possibly TRBD1, on 5 matching bases. The specimen comprised PBMCs, sampled in a trial of ipilimumab plus nivolumab as post-transplant consolidation. This TCR derives from a male donor with diffuse large B-cell lymphoma. Here the CDR3 is given as CATSRDAGRVNEQYF. The nucleotides read TGTGCCACCAGCAGAGATGCAGGCAGGGTAAACGAGCAGTACTTC.